Included here is one TCR beta chain sequence, with context. As yet, its antigen is unknown. The DNA input per sorted-subset replicate PCR was 150 to 200 ng, corresponding to around 28,000 T cell genomes. Data came from immunoSEQ multiplex PCR; TCRdb stores just in-frame clones and leaves some out. The sample contains under 1 million clones, 80% to 95% of which appear only once. V was pared by 8 bases and J by 5 bases, with 24 bases between. Germline V gene data show CDR1 as SEHNR and CDR2 as FQNEAQ (reference sequence). The CDR3 contains 16 residues. Naive CD8 cells were CD45RO-negative, positively selected for CCR7, excluding terminally differentiated effector memory CD45RA+ cells. This record comes from a study of shared clonotypes between healthy human individuals. On the study more broadly: Those who served as donors were two women and three men between the ages of 18 and 49. Findings and limits, study-wide: When compared with the clonotypes that were shared by all four sorted-subset donors, the non-shared clonotypes turned out to have lower generation probabilities.

This chain joins TRBV7-9 and TRBJ2-5, with a possible D match to TRBD2 (7 bases). The receptor comes from a man aged 25-40 years in good health. Sequenced material: naive CD8+ T cells sorted from blood. CDR3 sequence: CASVRKGEGEGETQYF. CDR3 nucleotide sequence: TGTGCCAGCGTACGGAAGGGGGAGGGGGAAGGGGAGACCCAGTACTTC.